This T cell receptor beta chain was identified during a study of T-cell memory formation after mild COVID-19. Study-level information: Clusters were largely donor specific.

Within the sample, this clonotype is medium-sized. Each CDR3 protein is one row after TCRdb ran MiXCR on the 5' RACE reads. The data hold 500,000 to 550,000 distinct CDR3 sequences, with about a fifth observed a single time. CDR3 length equals 14 residues. Germline V gene sequence: CDR1 SEHNR, CDR2 FQNEAQ (reference sequence). The trim removed 4 bases at V and 12 bases at J, leaving 14 bases unmatched. The genes are TRBV7-9 and TRBJ1-1, with 7 bases lining up with TRBD1. This receptor was obtained from an adult woman who had mild COVID-19 (a few samples of this study predate the infection). Cell type and time point are not known. Sample: PBMCs or a T cell subset sorted from them (not recorded which). CDR3 sequence: CASSSPDRTAGTFF. In DNA form, the CDR3 reads TGTGCCAGCAGCTCCCCGGACAGGACCGCCGGAACTTTCTTT.